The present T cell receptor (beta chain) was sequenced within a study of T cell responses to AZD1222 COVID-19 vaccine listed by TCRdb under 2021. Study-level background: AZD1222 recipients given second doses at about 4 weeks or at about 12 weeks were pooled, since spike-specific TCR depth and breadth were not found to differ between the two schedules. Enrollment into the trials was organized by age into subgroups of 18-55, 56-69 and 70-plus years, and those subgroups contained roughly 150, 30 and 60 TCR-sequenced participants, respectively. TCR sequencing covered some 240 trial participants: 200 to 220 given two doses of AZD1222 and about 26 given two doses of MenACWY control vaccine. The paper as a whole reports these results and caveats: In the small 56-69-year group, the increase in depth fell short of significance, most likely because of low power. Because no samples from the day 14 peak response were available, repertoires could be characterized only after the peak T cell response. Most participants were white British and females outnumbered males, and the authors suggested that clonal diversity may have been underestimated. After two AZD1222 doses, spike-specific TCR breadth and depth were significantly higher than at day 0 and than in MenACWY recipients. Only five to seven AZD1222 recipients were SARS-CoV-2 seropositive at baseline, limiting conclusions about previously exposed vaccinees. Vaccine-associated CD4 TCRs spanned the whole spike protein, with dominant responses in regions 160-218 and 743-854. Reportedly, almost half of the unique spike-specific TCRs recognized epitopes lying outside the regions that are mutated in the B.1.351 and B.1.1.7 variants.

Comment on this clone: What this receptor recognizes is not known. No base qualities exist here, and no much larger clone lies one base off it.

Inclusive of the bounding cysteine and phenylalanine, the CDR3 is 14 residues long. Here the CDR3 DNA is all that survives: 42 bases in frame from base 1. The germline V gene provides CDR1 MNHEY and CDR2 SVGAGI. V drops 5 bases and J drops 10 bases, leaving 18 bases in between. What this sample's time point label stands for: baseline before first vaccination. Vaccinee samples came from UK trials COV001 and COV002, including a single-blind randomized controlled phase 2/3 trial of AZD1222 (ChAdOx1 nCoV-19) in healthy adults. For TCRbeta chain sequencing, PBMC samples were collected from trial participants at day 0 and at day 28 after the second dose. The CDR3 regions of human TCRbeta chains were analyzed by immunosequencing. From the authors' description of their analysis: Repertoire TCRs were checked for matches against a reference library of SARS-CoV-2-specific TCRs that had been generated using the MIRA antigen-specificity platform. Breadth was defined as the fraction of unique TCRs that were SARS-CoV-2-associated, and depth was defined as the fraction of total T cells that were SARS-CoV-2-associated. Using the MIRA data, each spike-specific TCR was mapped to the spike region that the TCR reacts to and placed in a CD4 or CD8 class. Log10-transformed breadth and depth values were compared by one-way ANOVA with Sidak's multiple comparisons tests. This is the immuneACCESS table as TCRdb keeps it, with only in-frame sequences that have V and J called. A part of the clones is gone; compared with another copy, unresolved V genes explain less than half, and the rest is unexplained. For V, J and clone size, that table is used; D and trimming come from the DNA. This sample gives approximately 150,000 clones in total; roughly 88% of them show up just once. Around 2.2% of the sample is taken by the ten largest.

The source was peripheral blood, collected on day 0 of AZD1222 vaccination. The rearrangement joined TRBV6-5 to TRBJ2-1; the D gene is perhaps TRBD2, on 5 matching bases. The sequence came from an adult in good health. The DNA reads TGTGCCAGCAGTACCCCAAAGCGGTTAGAGGAGCAGTTCTTC. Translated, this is CASSTPKRLEEQFF.